What follows are 10 T cell receptor beta chains derived from one specimen sequenced in a study of blood T cell repertoires in COVID-19. Clones were sequenced by immunoSEQ multiplex PCR, and TCRdb holds only the in-frame ones, with some missing. Seen here are 100,000 to 150,000 clones, about 84% observed once, and the top ten hold about 5%. Input material: peripheral blood. Receptors were obtained from a human donor in a cohort sampled during active COVID-19.

This chain uses TRBV6-6 with TRBJ1-1; 9 nucleotides align to TRBD1. The V gene end was trimmed by 6 bases and the J gene end by 4 bases; junction bases not matched to a gene: 12. The CDR3 totals 16 residues. The germline V gene encodes CDR1 MNHNY and CDR2 SVGAGI (reference sequence). As DNA, the CDR3 is TGTGCCAGCAGCAGCACAGGGGGCACAAAGGGCACTGAAGCTTTCTTT. Its translation: CASSSTGGTKGTEAFF.

The genes are TRBV6-2 or TRBV6-3 and TRBJ2-5; TRBD2 matches 12 bases. Germline values: CDR1 MNHEY, CDR2 SVGEGT. The CDR3 runs 16 residues. The V and J ends lost 6 bases and 1 base, in that order; junction bases with no gene match: 6. CDR3 nucleotide sequence: TGTGCCAGCAGCCAAGGACTAGCGGGGCCCCAAGAGACCCAGTACTTC. Its translation is CASSQGLAGPQETQYF.

The chain couples TRBV5-1 to TRBJ2-1; the D gene is possibly TRBD2 (6 bases). Per the germline V gene, CDR1 is SGHRS and CDR2 is YFSETQ. The CDR3 is 14 residues long. V was cut by 3 bases and J by 7 bases, with 14 bases left in between. The DNA of the CDR3 is TGCGCCAGCAGCTGGGACTTTCCCCAAAATGAGCAGTTCTTC. Its translation is CASSWDFPQNEQFF.

The genes are TRBV25-1 and TRBJ2-5; perhaps TRBD1 as D (6 bases). Germline lookup yields CDR1 MGHDK and CDR2 SYGVNS. V lost 6 bases to trimming and J lost 1 base, with 12 bases between them. The CDR3 sequence is 14 residues long. The CDR3 sequence is CASSPWTVQETQYF. The CDR3 coding sequence is TGTGCCAGCAGCCCGTGGACAGTCCAAGAGACCCAGTACTTC.

The chain employs TRBV5-4 and TRBJ1-5, with TRBD1 identical over 7 bases. This CDR3 has 13 amino acids. Germline trimming cut 4 bases from V and 4 bases from J; bases unmatched to any gene: 2. Looked up from germline, CDR1 is SGHNT and CDR2 is YYREEE (reference sequence). The CDR3 reads CASSTDRNQPQHF. CDR3 DNA sequence: TGTGCCAGCAGCACGGACAGGAATCAGCCCCAGCATTTT.

J is TRBJ2-7 and V is TRBV6-2 or TRBV6-3; 7 bases align to TRBD2. Germline V CDR1 and CDR2: MNHEY, SVGEGT. V was clipped by 5 bases and J by 3 bases; unmatched bases: 7. The CDR3 length is 14 residues. CDR3 bases: TGTGCCAGCAGTCGAGCTAGCGGCAACTACGAGCAGTACTTC. This encodes CASSRASGNYEQYF.

This clone was counted only a few times. V is TRBV5-4 and J is TRBJ2-7, with D perhaps matching TRBD1 (6 bases). Germline CDR1 is SGHNT and CDR2 is YYREEE (reference sequence). The CDR3 runs to 15 residues. Trimming took 3 bases from V and 5 from J, leaving 18 bases between them. CDR3 bases: TGTGCCAGCAGCTCCCAAGCCACAGGGAGCGACGAGCAGTACTTC. Translated, it gives CASSSQATGSDEQYF.

A remark on this clone: The identical CDR3 is also encoded by other nucleotide sequences in the sample. The gene calls are TRBV11-2 and TRBJ2-7; D gene uncertain. Germline V gene lookup returns CDR1 SGHAT and CDR2 FQNNGV. The CDR3 totals 11 residues. V dropped 5 bases and J dropped 4 bases, with 6 bases sitting between them. CDR3 sequence (DNA): TGTGCCAGCAGCCCCTCGTACGAGCAGTACTTC. It translates to CASSPSYEQYF.

This sequence joins TRBV28 and TRBJ1-5; TRBD1 matches 8 bases. The CDR3 spans 14 residues. With 6 bases clipped from V and 4 bases from J, the junction kept 5 bases outside the gene matches. CDR1 is MDHEN and CDR2 is SYDVKM in the germline V gene. The CDR3 reads CASSQGDRNQPQHF. The CDR3 coding sequence is TGTGCCAGCAGCCAAGGGGACAGGAATCAGCCCCAGCATTTT.

The rearrangement joins TRBV7-8 to TRBJ1-4, with D possibly being TRBD1 (5 bases). Germline CDR1 is SGHVS and CDR2 is FQNEAQ. The CDR3 runs 15 residues. V dropped 5 bases and J dropped 7 bases, with 17 bases sitting between them. This CDR3 reads CASSQAIQGGEKLFF. The CDR3 DNA is TGTGCCAGCAGCCAAGCAATTCAGGGAGGTGAAAAACTGTTTTTT.